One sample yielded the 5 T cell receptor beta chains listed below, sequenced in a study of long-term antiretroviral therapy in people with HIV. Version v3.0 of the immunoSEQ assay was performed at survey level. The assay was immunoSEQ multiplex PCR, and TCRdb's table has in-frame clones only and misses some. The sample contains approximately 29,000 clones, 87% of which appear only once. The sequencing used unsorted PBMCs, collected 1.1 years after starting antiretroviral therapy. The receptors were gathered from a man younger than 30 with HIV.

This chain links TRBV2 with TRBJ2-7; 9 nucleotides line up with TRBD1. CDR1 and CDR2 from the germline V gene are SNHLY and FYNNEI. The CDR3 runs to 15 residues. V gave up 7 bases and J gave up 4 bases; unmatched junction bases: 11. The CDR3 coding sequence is TGTGCCAGCACTGACAGGGGGAGAGGAGTTTACGAGCAGTACTTC. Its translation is CASTDRGRGVYEQYF. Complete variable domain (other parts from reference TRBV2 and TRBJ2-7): EPEVTQTPSHQVTQMGQEVILRCVPISNHLYFYWYRQILGQKVEFLVSFYNNEISEKSEIFDDQFSVERPDGSNFTLKIRSTKLEDSAMYFCASTDRGRGVYEQYFGPGTRLTVT.

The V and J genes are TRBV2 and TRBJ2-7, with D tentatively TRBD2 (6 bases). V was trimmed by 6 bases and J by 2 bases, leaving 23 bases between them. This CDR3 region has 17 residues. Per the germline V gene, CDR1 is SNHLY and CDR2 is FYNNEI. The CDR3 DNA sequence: TGTGCCAGCAGACCAGGGTACGGACTACCAGGCACCTACGAGCAGTACTTC. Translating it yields CASRPGYGLPGTYEQYF.

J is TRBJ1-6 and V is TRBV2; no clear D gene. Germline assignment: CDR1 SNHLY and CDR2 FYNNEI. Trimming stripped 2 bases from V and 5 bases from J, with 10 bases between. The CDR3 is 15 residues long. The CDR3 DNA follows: TGTGCCAGCAGTGAAAGGACGGTGAATAATTCACCCCTCCACTTT. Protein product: CASSERTVNNSPLHF.

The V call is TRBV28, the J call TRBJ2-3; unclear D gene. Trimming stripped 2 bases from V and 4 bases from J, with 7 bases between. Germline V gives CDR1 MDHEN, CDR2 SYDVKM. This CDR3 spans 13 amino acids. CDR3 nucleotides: TGTGCCAGCAGTTTAACCCCCGCAGATACGCAGTATTTT. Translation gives CASSLTPADTQYF.

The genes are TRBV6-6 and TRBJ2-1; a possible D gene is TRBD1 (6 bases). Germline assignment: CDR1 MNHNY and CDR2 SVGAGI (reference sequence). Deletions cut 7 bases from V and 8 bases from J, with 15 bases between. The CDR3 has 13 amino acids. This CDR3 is CASNVYKGDEQFF. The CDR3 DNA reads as TGTGCCAGCAACGTTTATAAGGGGGATGAGCAGTTCTTC.